The text below deals with one TCR beta chain. This entry belongs to a study of CD8+ T cells in alopecia areata. The V and J ends lost 4 bases and 13 bases respectively, with 16 bases between them. Looked up from germline, CDR1 is GTSNPN and CDR2 is SVGIG (reference sequence). The CDR3 loop spans 11 amino acids. Extracted RNA was reverse transcribed into cDNA, the sequencing template. Here immunoSEQ multiplex PCR was the method, and the copy in TCRdb shows in-frame clones only, minus some. There are approximately 200,000 clones in the sample; around two fifths occur only once, and about 2.6% lies in the top ten. Treatment of the sample: oral pan-JAK inhibitor, 5-10 mg twice daily.

This rearrangement joins TRBV30 to TRBJ1-2; weak D call: TRBD1 (6 bases). Sequenced here: CD4+ T cells sorted from blood, sampled around week 37, from a patient treated with tofacitinib. The receptor's source is a human donor with alopecia areata. The CDR3 spells CAWNRADYATF. CDR3 bases: TGTGCCTGGAACAGGGCGGACTACGCCACCTTC. The variable domain in full, completed from reference TRBV30 and TRBJ1-2, reads SQTIHQWPATLVQPVGSPLSLECTVEGTSNPNLYWYRQAAGRGLQLLFYSVGIGQISSEVPQNLSASRPQDRQFILSSKKLLLSDSGFYLCAWNRADYATFGSGTRLTVV.